What follows is one T cell receptor (beta chain) and its context. Its specificity is unknown. This entry comes from a study of T cells after posttransplantation cyclophosphamide. Notes on the study in general: Recipient CMV seropositivity and CMV reactivation strongly tracked TRB clonality. Donor-recipient repertoire similarity was low at 1-2 months, rising over year one. Tissue-infiltrating T cells from skin or gut overlapped little with blood T cells.

The assay was immunoSEQ multiplex PCR, and TCRdb's table has in-frame clones only and misses some. The table has fewer than 10,000 clones, about 83% seen once. V lost 1 base and J 10 bases, leaving 9 bases between the germline ends. CDR3 size: 13 residues. Germline loops: CDR1 SGHRS, CDR2 YFSETQ. Treatment was busulfan-fludarabine conditioning, a marrow graft, and cyclophosphamide on days +3 and +4. The TCR sequence derives from a female patient in her forties or fifties who received an allogeneic stem cell transplant from an unrelated donor, was CMV-positive, and had no GVHD. The graft donor may have contributed some T cells. The genes are TRBV5-1 and TRBJ1-6; D might be TRBD1 (6 bases). This specimen consisted of PBMCs, obtained after allogeneic stem cell transplant with posttransplant cyclophosphamide. The CDR3 loop reads CASSLTGKSPLHF. DNA of the CDR3: TGCGCCAGCAGCTTGACAGGGAAATCACCCCTCCACTTT. The variable domain in full, completed from reference TRBV5-1 and TRBJ1-6, reads KAGVTQTPRYLIKTRGQQVTLSCSPISGHRSVSWYQQTPGQGLQFLFEYFSETQRNKGNFPGRFSGRQFSNSRSEMNVSTLELGDSALYLCASSLTGKSPLHFGNGTRLTVT.